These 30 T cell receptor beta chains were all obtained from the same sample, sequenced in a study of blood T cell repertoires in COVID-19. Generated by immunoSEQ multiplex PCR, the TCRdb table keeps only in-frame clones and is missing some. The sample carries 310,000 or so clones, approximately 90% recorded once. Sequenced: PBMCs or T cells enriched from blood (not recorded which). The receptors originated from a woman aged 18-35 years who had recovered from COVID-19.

CDR3 loop: CASSYNQETQYF. The CDR3 DNA reads TGTGCCAGCAGCTATAATCAAGAGACCCAGTACTTC. V gene TRBV11-2 combines with J gene TRBJ2-5; D ambiguous. CDR3 length: 12 residues. From germline, CDR1 is SGHAT and CDR2 FQNNGV. Trimming took off 4 bases at V and 2 bases at J, with 5 bases between the two ends.

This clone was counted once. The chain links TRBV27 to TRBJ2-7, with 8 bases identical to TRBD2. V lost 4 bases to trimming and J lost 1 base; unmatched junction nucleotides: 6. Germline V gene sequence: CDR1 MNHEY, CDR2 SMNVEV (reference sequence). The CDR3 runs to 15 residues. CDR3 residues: CASSSRGGSSYEQYF. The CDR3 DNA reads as TGTGCCAGCAGTTCCCGGGGGGGGAGTTCCTACGAGCAGTACTTC.

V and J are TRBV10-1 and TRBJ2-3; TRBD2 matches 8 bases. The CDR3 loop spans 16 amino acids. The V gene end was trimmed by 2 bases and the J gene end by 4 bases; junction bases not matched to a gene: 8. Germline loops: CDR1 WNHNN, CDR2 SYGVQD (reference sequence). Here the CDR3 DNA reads TGCGCCAGCAGTGAGCTATACAGCGGGAGAGCAGATACGCAGTATTTT. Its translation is CASSELYSGRADTQYF.

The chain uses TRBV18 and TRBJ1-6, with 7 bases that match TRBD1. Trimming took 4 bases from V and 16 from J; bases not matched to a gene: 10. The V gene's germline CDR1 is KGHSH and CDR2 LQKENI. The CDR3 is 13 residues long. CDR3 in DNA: TGTGCCAGCTCACGCGGGACAGATTCCGATCTCCACTTT. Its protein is CASSRGTDSDLHF.

CDR3 loop: CAWRLDSYNEQFF. For the CDR3, the DNA is TGTGCCTGGCGACTAGACTCCTACAATGAGCAGTTCTTC. J is TRBJ2-1 and V is TRBV30, with a possible D match to TRBD2 (6 bases). V dropped 5 bases and J dropped 0 bases, with 8 bases sitting between them. The CDR3 spans 13 residues. In germline, CDR1 is GTSNPN, CDR2 SVGIG (reference sequence).

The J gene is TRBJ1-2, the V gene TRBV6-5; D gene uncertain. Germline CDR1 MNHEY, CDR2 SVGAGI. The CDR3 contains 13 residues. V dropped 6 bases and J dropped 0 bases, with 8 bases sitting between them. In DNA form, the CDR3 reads TGTGCCAGCAGAACGGTAGCTAACTATGGCTACACCTTC. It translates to CASRTVANYGYTF.

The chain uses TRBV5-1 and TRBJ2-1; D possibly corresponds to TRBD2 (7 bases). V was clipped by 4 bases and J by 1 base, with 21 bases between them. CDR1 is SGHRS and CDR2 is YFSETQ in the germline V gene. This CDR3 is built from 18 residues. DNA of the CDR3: TGCGCCAGCAGCCCCCGGGGGCAGCGGGATATGTCCTACAATGAGCAGTTCTTC. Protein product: CASSPRGQRDMSYNEQFF. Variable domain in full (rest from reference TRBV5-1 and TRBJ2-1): KAGVTQTPRYLIKTRGQQVTLSCSPISGHRSVSWYQQTPGQGLQFLFEYFSETQRNKGNFPGRFSGRQFSNSRSEMNVSTLELGDSALYLCASSPRGQRDMSYNEQFFGPGTRLTVL.

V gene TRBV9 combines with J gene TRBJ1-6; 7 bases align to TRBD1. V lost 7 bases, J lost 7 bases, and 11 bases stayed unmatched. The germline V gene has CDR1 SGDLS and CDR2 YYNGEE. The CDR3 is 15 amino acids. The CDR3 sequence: CASGERGPWNSPLHF. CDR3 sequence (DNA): TGTGCCAGCGGAGAGAGGGGGCCCTGGAATTCACCCCTCCACTTT.

CDR3 DNA: TGCGCCAGCAGCTTGGGGTGGACAGCCTATGGCTACACCTTC. This codes for CASSLGWTAYGYTF. V gene TRBV5-1 combines with J gene TRBJ1-2, with D tentatively TRBD1 (6 bases). The CDR3 length is 14 residues. Germline CDR1 and CDR2: SGHRS and YFSETQ. V lost 0 bases and J 4 bases, leaving 10 bases between the germline ends.

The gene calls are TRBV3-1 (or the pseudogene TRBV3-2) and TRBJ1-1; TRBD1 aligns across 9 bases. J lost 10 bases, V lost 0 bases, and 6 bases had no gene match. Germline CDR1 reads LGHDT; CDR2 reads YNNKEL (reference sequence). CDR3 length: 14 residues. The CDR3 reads CASSQERGTGSAFF. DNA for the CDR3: TGTGCCAGCAGCCAAGAAAGAGGGACAGGGTCAGCTTTCTTT.

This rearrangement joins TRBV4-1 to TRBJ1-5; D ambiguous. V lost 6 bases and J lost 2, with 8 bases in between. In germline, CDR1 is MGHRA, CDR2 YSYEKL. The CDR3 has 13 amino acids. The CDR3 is CASSAIGNQPQHF. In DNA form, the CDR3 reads TGCGCCAGCAGTGCTATCGGCAATCAGCCCCAGCATTTT.

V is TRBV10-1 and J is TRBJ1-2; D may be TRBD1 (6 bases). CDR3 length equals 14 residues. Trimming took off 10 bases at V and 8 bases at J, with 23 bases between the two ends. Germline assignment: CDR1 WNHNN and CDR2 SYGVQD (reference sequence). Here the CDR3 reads CATETGTPKRGYTF. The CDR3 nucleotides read TGCGCCACCGAAACCGGGACACCAAAGCGAGGCTACACCTTC.

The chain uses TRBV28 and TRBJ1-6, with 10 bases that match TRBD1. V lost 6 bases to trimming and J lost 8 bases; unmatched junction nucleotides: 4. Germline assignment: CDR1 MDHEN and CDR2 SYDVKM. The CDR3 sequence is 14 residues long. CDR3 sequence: CASSTTGGHSPLHF. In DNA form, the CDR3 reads TGTGCCAGCAGCACGACAGGGGGCCATTCACCCCTCCACTTT.

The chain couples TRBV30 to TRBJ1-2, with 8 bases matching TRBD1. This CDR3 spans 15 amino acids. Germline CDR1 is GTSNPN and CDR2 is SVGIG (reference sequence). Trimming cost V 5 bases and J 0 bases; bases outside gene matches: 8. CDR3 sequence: CAWARQGPSNYGYTF. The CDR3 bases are TGTGCCTGGGCAAGACAGGGGCCATCTAACTATGGCTACACCTTC.

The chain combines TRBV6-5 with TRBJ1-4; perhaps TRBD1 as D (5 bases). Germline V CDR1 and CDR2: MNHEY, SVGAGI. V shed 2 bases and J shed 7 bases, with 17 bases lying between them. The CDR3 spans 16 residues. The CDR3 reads CASSYGAGREGEKLFF. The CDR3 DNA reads TGTGCCAGCAGTTACGGGGCCGGACGGGAGGGTGAAAAACTGTTTTTT.

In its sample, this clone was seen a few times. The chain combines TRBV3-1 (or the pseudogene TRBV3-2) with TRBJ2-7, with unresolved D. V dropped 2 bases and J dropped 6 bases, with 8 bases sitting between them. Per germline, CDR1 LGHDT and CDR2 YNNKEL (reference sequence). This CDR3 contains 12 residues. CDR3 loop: CASSQRRSEQYF. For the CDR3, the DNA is TGTGCCAGCAGCCAACGTAGGAGCGAGCAGTACTTC.

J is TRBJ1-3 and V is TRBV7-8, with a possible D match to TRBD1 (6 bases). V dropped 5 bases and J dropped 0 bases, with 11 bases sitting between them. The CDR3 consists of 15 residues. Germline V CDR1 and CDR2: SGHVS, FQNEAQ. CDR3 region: CASSVDRSSGNTIYF. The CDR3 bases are TGTGCCAGCAGCGTAGACAGGAGCTCTGGAAACACCATATATTTT. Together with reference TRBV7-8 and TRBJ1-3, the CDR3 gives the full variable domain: GAGVSQSPRYKVAKRGQDVALRCDPISGHVSLFWYQQALGQGPEFLTYFQNEAQLDKSGLPSDRFFAERPEGSVSTLKIQRTQQEDSAVYLCASSVDRSSGNTIYFGEGSWLTVV.

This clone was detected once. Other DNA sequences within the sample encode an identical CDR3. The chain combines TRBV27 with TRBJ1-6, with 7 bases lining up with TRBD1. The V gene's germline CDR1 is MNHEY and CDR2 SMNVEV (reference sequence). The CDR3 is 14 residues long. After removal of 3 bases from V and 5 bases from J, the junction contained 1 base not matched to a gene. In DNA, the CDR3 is TGTGCCAGCAGTTTCGGGACAGATAATTCACCCCTCCACTTT. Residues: CASSFGTDNSPLHF.

The chain's CDR3 is CASSSWTGGNTIYF. The CDR3 DNA reads TGTGCCAGCAGCTCATGGACAGGGGGAAACACCATATATTTT. The chain couples TRBV13 to TRBJ1-3; 8 bases agree with TRBD1. CDR1 and CDR2 from the germline V gene are PRHDT and FYEKMQ (reference sequence). The CDR3 consists of 14 residues. The J segment lost 4 bases and the V segment lost 4 bases, leaving 3 bases of the junction unmatched.

CDR3 sequence (DNA): TGTGCCAGCAGGCTCGTTGGAGAGGGGGACTCCTACGAGCAGTACTTC. Translating gives CASRLVGEGDSYEQYF. The chain couples TRBV28 to TRBJ2-7, with D possibly matching TRBD1 (6 bases). The CDR3 length is 16 residues. The V gene's germline CDR1 is MDHEN and CDR2 SYDVKM. Between the trimmed V and J ends, which lost 6 bases and 0 bases, there was a span of 18 bases.

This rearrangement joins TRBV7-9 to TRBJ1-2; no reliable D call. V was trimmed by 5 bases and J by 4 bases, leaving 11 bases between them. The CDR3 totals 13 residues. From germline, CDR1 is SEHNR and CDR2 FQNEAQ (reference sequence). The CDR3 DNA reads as TGTGCCAGCAGCCCCACGAGTCTCTATGGCTACACCTTC. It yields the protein CASSPTSLYGYTF.

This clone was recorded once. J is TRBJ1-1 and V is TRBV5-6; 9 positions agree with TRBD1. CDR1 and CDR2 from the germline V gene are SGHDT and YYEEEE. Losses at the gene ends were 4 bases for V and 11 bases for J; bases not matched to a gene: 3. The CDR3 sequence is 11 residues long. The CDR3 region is CASSRQGEAFF. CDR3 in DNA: TGTGCCAGCAGCCGACAGGGGGAGGCTTTCTTT.

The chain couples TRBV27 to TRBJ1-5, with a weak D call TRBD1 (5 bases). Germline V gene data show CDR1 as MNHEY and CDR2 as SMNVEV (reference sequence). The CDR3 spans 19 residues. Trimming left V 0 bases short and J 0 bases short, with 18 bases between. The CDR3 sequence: CASSLSSRAVRDSNQPQHF. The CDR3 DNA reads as TGTGCCAGCAGTTTATCTTCCAGGGCCGTTCGTGATAGCAATCAGCCCCAGCATTTT.

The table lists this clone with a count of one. Here the CDR3 DNA reads TGTGCCAGCAGGTTGACTAGCGCGACCTACGAGCAGTACTTC. Amino acid sequence: CASRLTSATYEQYF. The chain recombines TRBV2 with TRBJ2-7; TRBD2 matches at 8 bases. The CDR3 length is 14 residues. V trimming: 6 bases; J trimming: 2 bases; junction bases outside the gene matches: 6. Germline CDR1 is SNHLY and CDR2 is FYNNEI.

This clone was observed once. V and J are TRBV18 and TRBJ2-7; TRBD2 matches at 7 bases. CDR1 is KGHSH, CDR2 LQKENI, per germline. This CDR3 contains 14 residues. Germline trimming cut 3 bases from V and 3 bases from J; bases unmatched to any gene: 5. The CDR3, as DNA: TGTGCCAGCTCACCCCAGCGGGAAGTCTACGAGCAGTACTTC. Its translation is CASSPQREVYEQYF.

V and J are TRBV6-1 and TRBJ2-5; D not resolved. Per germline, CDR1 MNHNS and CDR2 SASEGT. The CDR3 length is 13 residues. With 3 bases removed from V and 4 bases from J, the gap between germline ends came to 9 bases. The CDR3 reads CASSDGWVETQYF. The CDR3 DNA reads TGTGCCAGCAGTGACGGGTGGGTAGAGACCCAGTACTTC.

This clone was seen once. CDR3 DNA sequence: TGTGCCAGCAGTGACTCGAGAGAGGGGGCAGATACGCAGTATTTT. This encodes CASSDSREGADTQYF. The rearrangement joins TRBV6-4 to TRBJ2-3; the D gene is possibly TRBD1 (6 bases). V lost 0 bases and J 4 bases, leaving 11 bases between the germline ends. Germline V CDR1 and CDR2: MRHNA, SNTAGT. The length of the CDR3 is 15 residues.

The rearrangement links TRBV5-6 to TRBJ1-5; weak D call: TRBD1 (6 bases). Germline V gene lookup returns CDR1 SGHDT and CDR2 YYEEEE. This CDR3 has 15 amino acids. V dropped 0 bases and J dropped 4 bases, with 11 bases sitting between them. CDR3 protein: CASSLVRGPNQPQHF. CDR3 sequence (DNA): TGTGCCAGCAGCTTGGTCAGGGGACCGAATCAGCCCCAGCATTTT.

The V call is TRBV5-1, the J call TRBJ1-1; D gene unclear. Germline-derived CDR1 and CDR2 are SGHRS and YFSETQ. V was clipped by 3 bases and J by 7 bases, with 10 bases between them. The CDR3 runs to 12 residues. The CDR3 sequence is CASSSPGREAFF. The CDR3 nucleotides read TGCGCCAGCAGCTCCCCCGGTCGTGAAGCTTTCTTT.

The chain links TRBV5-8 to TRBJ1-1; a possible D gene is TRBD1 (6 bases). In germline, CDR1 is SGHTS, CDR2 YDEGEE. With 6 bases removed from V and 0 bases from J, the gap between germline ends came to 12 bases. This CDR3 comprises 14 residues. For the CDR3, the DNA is TGTGCCAGCATACTAAGGGGGATGAACACTGAAGCTTTCTTT. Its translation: CASILRGMNTEAFF.